This T cell receptor (beta chain) originates from a study of shared clonotypes between healthy human individuals (TCRdb year 2020). Context from the whole study: The cohort comprised a couple of women and three men aged 18 to 49 years. For each donor, three plates each were used for CD4 naive and CD4 memory, two plates were used for CD8 naive, and one plate was used for CD8 memory. To estimate repertoire size and how much clonotypes are shared between individuals, the study performed deep sequencing of blood TCR repertoires from about 5 healthy adults. To increase sequencing depth and limit assay-specific biases, TCR repertoire library preparation and sequencing were carried out by different laboratories using diverse techniques. Each donor's leukapheresis produced roughly between roughly 0.85 and 9.5 billion PBMCs.

With regard to this clone: Its recognized antigen is unknown. No base-level quality is on record; no much larger clone is a single base apart.

The donors were healthy, HIV-negative adults with no recently reported acute infections or vaccinations. Every donor was a Caucasian adult residing in Nashville, Tennessee, USA. CD4+ T cells were enriched by magnetic negative selection, after which naive cells were positively selected on CD45RA and the negative fraction was taken as the memory subset. Blood was collected by leukapheresis, and PBMCs were isolated by Ficoll-Histopaque density gradient centrifugation and then cryopreserved in liquid nitrogen vapor phase. Analytical flow cytometry was used to check the purity and quantity of each magnetically sorted T cell population. From each sorted fraction, genomic DNA was isolated and quantified by UV absorbance on a Nanodrop 2000c. The germline V gene encodes CDR1 SGHRS and CDR2 YFSETQ. Deletion took 3 bases off V and 1 base off J, with a span of 14 bases between the germline ends. Counted from cysteine to phenylalanine, this CDR3 has 16 amino acids. Solely the CDR3 DNA is kept, with 48 bases framed from the first base.

TCR CDR3 regions were amplified from genomic DNA by multiplex PCR using the deep immunoSEQ assay. Extracted genomic DNA from each cell subset was distributed evenly across all wells of several immunoSEQ 96-well plates, and each plate was treated as a replicate. For sorted subsets, each replicate PCR was loaded with about 200 ng genomic DNA, equivalent to some 27,000 T cell genomes. The purified libraries were quantified using a Qubit 3.0 fluorometer, sized with a Bioanalyzer 2100, and then quantified again using the KAPA Library Quantification kit. A separate single-read 150-cycle Illumina NextSeq 550 flow cell was used to sequence each immunoSEQ 96-well plate. On the authors' methods: Because only junctional sequences without quality scores were contained in the immunoSEQ output, filtering matching that applied to full-length reads could not be performed. Sequences were annotated with PyIR, a Python wrapper for IgBLAST v1.9, using IMGT germline references to assign V/J genes and CDR3. Reads were removed for weak V/J assignments (E-value above 1e-6), missing CDR3, stop codons, out-of-frame junctions, or ambiguous translated residues. V3J clonotypes were defined as sequences sharing an identical inferred V gene, J gene, and CDR3 amino acid sequence. To compute the percentage overlap between repertoires, the number of shared unique clonotypes was divided by the size of the smaller repertoire. Three approaches were used to assess repertoire richness: RTK rarefaction, the Chao1 estimator, and Recon v2.1 estimates of unobserved clonotypes. OLGA was used to compute generation probabilities for all TCRbeta clonotypes that the gDNA method yielded from a handful of donors. In TCRdb, the immuneACCESS table is reduced to in-frame sequences with V and J assigned. These tables do not hold every clone; where another copy was compared, an unresolved V gene accounts for under half, and the others remain unexplained. The DNA was the basis for D and trimming; V, J and clone size are from that table. For this sample the table gives millions of clones, of which approximately 93% were detected only once. The ten largest clones represent 0.39% of the sample.

What the work shows at the level of the full study, not this receptor alone: Pairwise subsampling indicated that sequencing depth was expected to affect the degree of clonotype sharing among donors. Naive subsets generally had larger estimated clonotype richness than memory subsets. Rarefaction of sorted-subset datasets indicated incomplete sequencing despite the large sequencing depth. Compared with non-shared clonotypes, the clonotypes found in all four sorted-subset donors had higher generation probabilities. Sharing across a handful of donors was observed for approximately 5% of naive CD4, 3% to 4% of naive CD8, 2% to 2.5% of memory CD4, and around 0.4% of memory CD8 clonotypes. The genetic and exposure-history diversity represented was limited by the small number of donors. Sampling was restricted to blood, and TCR repertoires in tissues likely differ from the TCR repertoires found in blood.

This receptor was identified in a man aged 18 to 29 in good health. Some clones in this sample may be carry-over from other donors' samples. Sequenced sample: naive CD4+ T cells from PBMCs. The cell subset or site label for this specimen denotes: CD45RA+ positively selected. The rearranged chain carries TRBV5-1 and TRBJ2-1, with a weak D call of TRBD1 (5 bases match). The DNA sequence is TGCGCCAGCAGCTCGGACATTGGCCGATCCTACAATGAGCAGTTCTTC. This translates into CASSSDIGRSYNEQFF.